This T cell receptor (beta chain) derives from a study of OX40 agonist ivuxolimab in advanced cancers. The table came from immunoSEQ multiplex PCR; TCRdb's copy has only in-frame clones and leaves some out. The sample consists of roughly 80,000 clones, approximately 89% of them appearing once. CDR3 length equals 14 residues. The germline V and J ends were trimmed by 8 bases and 6 bases, with 16 bases remaining between them. Germline V gene lookup returns CDR1 SGHVS and CDR2 FQNEAQ. This chain uses TRBV7-8 with TRBJ2-2; D remains unclear. The specimen comprised CD4+ or CD8+ T cells sorted from blood, sampled in a trial of the OX40 agonist ivuxolimab. This receptor was taken from an adult with an advanced solid tumor such as melanoma, head and neck, liver or kidney cancer. The CDR3 protein is CASSAPVGAGELFF. CDR3 DNA sequence: TGTGCCAGCTCAGCCCCAGTCGGTGCCGGGGAGCTGTTTTTT.